The rows below give T cell receptor beta chains drawn from one sample of a study of cytomegalovirus exposure and HLA in healthy donors. Only in-frame clones appear in the TCRdb table, and some are missing; sequencing was by immunoSEQ multiplex PCR. The table records about 130,000 clones, under 85% of them present only once. Input material: PBMCs. These receptors were collected from a woman in her fifties or sixties in good health and CMV-seropositive. The CDR3 runs from the conserved cysteine through the conserved F or W. Fields, in order: J gene, D gene, V gene, clone size, CDR3 DNA, CDR3 protein. A D gene is named only where the DNA matches it firmly. A row's size may be missing; if present it is once, few, many or a size class.

j_gene: TRBJ1-1; d_gene: NA; v_gene: TRBV19; abundance: NA; CDR3nt: TGTCGTGCGGGGAACACTGAAGCTTTCTTT; CDR3aa: CRAGNTEAFF
j_gene: TRBJ1-2; d_gene: NA; v_gene: TRBV28; abundance: NA; CDR3nt: TGTGCCAGCAGTTCCCCTAGGGAGGGCTATGGCTACACCTTC; CDR3aa: CASSSPREGYGYTF
j_gene: TRBJ2-3; d_gene: TRBD2; v_gene: TRBV5-4; abundance: few; CDR3nt: TGTGCCAGCAGCCGCCGGGGGGCAGATACGCAGTATTTT; CDR3aa: CASSRRGADTQYF
j_gene: TRBJ2-5; d_gene: NA; v_gene: TRBV11-3; abundance: NA; CDR3nt: TGTGCCAGCAGTCTCAGGGTGGGAGAGACCCAGTACTTC; CDR3aa: CASSLRVGETQYF
j_gene: TRBJ2-3; d_gene: NA; v_gene: TRBV4-2; abundance: few; CDR3nt: TGTGCCAGTCTAGCACGGGACACAGATACGCAGTATTTT; CDR3aa: CASLARDTDTQYF
j_gene: TRBJ2-3; d_gene: NA; v_gene: TRBV5-6; abundance: NA; CDR3nt: TGTGCCAGCACCAAGGGGGTAGCAGGGGATACGCAGTATTTT; CDR3aa: CASTKGVAGDTQYF
j_gene: TRBJ1-6; d_gene: TRBD1; v_gene: TRBV10-2; abundance: NA; CDR3nt: TGCGCCAGCAGTAACATCCGGGACAGCTTAAATTCACCCCCCCACTTT; CDR3aa: CASSNIRDSLNSPPHF
j_gene: TRBJ1-2; d_gene: TRBD1; v_gene: TRBV27; abundance: NA; CDR3nt: TGTGCCAGCAGTTTCTTAGGGGACAGGGGCTATGGCTACACCTTC; CDR3aa: CASSFLGDRGYGYTF
j_gene: TRBJ2-5; d_gene: NA; v_gene: TRBV29-1; abundance: NA; CDR3nt: TGCAGCGTTGGGAGAGCAGCCCTCCAAGAGACCCAGTACTTC; CDR3aa: CSVGRAALQETQYF
j_gene: TRBJ1-1; d_gene: NA; v_gene: TRBV19; abundance: NA; CDR3nt: TGTGCCAGTAAAGGGGTCTGGTTGAACACTGAAGCTTTCTTT; CDR3aa: CASKGVWLNTEAFF
j_gene: TRBJ2-7; d_gene: NA; v_gene: TRBV2; abundance: NA; CDR3nt: TGTGCCAGCACCTCCATGAAGACGGGTGAGCAGTACTTC; CDR3aa: CASTSMKTGEQYF
j_gene: TRBJ1-4; d_gene: NA; v_gene: TRBV7-2; abundance: NA; CDR3nt: TGTGCCAGCACTTATAACCGGGGGTATAGCGAAAAACTGTTTTTT; CDR3aa: CASTYNRGYSEKLFF
j_gene: TRBJ1-2; d_gene: NA; v_gene: TRBV9; abundance: NA; CDR3nt: TGTGCCAGCAGAGGACAGTTTCACTATGGCTACACCTTC; CDR3aa: CASRGQFHYGYTF
j_gene: TRBJ1-2; d_gene: NA; v_gene: TRBV6-4; abundance: NA; CDR3nt: TGTGCCAGCAAACAGGGTGCTAACTATGGCTACACCTTC; CDR3aa: CASKQGANYGYTF
j_gene: TRBJ1-3; d_gene: NA; v_gene: TRBV5-5; abundance: few; CDR3nt: TGTGCCAGCAGCTACAGGGACTCTGGAAACACCATATATTTT; CDR3aa: CASSYRDSGNTIYF
j_gene: TRBJ2-7; d_gene: TRBD2; v_gene: TRBV15; abundance: NA; CDR3nt: TGTGCCACCAGCAGAGATCCCGGGGGGGCCTACGAGCAGTACTTC; CDR3aa: CATSRDPGGAYEQYF
j_gene: TRBJ2-3; d_gene: NA; v_gene: TRBV10-1; abundance: NA; CDR3nt: TGCGCCAGCAGTGAGTTGGCTGTCACAGATACGCAGTATTTT; CDR3aa: CASSELAVTDTQYF
j_gene: TRBJ1-2; d_gene: TRBD1; v_gene: TRBV19; abundance: NA; CDR3nt: TGTGCCAGTAGAACAGGGGCTAACTATGGCTACACCTTC; CDR3aa: CASRTGANYGYTF
j_gene: TRBJ2-3; d_gene: NA; v_gene: TRBV10-2; abundance: once; CDR3nt: TGCGCCAGCACCCCGAGTCTTGAGGCGACGCAGTATTTT; CDR3aa: CASTPSLEATQYF
j_gene: TRBJ1-5; d_gene: NA; v_gene: TRBV28; abundance: few; CDR3nt: TGTGCCAGCAGTCTAACGACAGGAAGCAATCAGCCCCAGCATTTT; CDR3aa: CASSLTTGSNQPQHF
j_gene: TRBJ1-6; d_gene: NA; v_gene: TRBV7-9; abundance: once; CDR3nt: TGTGCCAGCAGCTTATCCTCGGGTAATTCACCCCTCCACTTT; CDR3aa: CASSLSSGNSPLHF
j_gene: TRBJ2-5; d_gene: TRBD1; v_gene: TRBV19; abundance: NA; CDR3nt: TGTGCCAGTACAACAGGACAGGGGCGCTTCGAGACCCAGTACTTC; CDR3aa: CASTTGQGRFETQYF
j_gene: TRBJ2-2; d_gene: TRBD1; v_gene: TRBV7-9; abundance: NA; CDR3nt: TGTTCCAGCGCCAGAGACAGGGCCACCGGGGAGCTGTTTTTT; CDR3aa: CSSARDRATGELFF
j_gene: TRBJ1-2; d_gene: NA; v_gene: TRBV18; abundance: once; CDR3nt: TGTGCCAGCTCACCATCCAGGGATGATTATGGCTACACCTTC; CDR3aa: CASSPSRDDYGYTF
j_gene: TRBJ1-2; d_gene: NA; v_gene: TRBV28; abundance: NA; CDR3nt: TGTGCCAGCGTGATTAGTCCGAACTATGGCTACACCTTC; CDR3aa: CASVISPNYGYTF
j_gene: TRBJ2-3; d_gene: TRBD1; v_gene: TRBV19; abundance: NA; CDR3nt: TGTGCCAGTAGACAGGGGGCAGGCACAGATACGCAGTATTTT; CDR3aa: CASRQGAGTDTQYF
j_gene: TRBJ1-5; d_gene: NA; v_gene: TRBV6-1; abundance: NA; CDR3nt: TGTGCCAGCAGGTACGGACAGCTAAGCAATCAGCCCCAGCATTTT; CDR3aa: CASRYGQLSNQPQHF
j_gene: TRBJ1-5; d_gene: NA; v_gene: TRBV7-9; abundance: NA; CDR3nt: TGTGCCAGCAGCTCAGGACAGACCAGCAATCAGCCCCAGCATTTT; CDR3aa: CASSSGQTSNQPQHF
j_gene: TRBJ1-6; d_gene: TRBD1; v_gene: TRBV7-9; abundance: NA; CDR3nt: TGTGCCAGCAGCAACGGACAGGGATTTTATAATTCACCCCTCCACTTT; CDR3aa: CASSNGQGFYNSPLHF
j_gene: TRBJ2-3; d_gene: NA; v_gene: TRBV19; abundance: NA; CDR3nt: TGTGCCAGTAGTAGTCCTCGCAATAAGGCGGGGTTAGATACGCAGTATTTT; CDR3aa: CASSSPRNKAGLDTQYF
j_gene: TRBJ2-3; d_gene: NA; v_gene: TRBV20-1; abundance: few; CDR3nt: TGCAGTCAGAACGTCGGGGATACGCAGTATTTT; CDR3aa: CSQNVGDTQYF
j_gene: TRBJ2-3; d_gene: TRBD1; v_gene: TRBV7-9; abundance: NA; CDR3nt: TGTGCCAGCAGCCCAAGGTGGACAGGGGGCAGCACAGATACGCAGTATTTT; CDR3aa: CASSPRWTGGSTDTQYF
j_gene: TRBJ1-6; d_gene: NA; v_gene: TRBV7-2; abundance: NA; CDR3nt: TGTGCCAGCAGCTTAGAGGGTAGGGGGTGGGGGTATGATTCACCCCTCCACTTT; CDR3aa: CASSLEGRGWGYDSPLHF
j_gene: TRBJ2-4; d_gene: NA; v_gene: TRBV6-1; abundance: NA; CDR3nt: TGTGCCAGCACTCCAAGTTTCGGAGGGACAAACATTCAGTACTTC; CDR3aa: CASTPSFGGTNIQYF
j_gene: TRBJ2-5; d_gene: NA; v_gene: TRBV20-1; abundance: NA; CDR3nt: TGCAGTGCTAGGGGTAGCGGGACCCAGTACTTC; CDR3aa: CSARGSGTQYF
j_gene: TRBJ1-1; d_gene: NA; v_gene: TRBV11-3; abundance: NA; CDR3nt: TGTGCCAGCAGCTTAGATAATGTGAACACTGAAGCTTTCTTT; CDR3aa: CASSLDNVNTEAFF
j_gene: TRBJ2-1; d_gene: TRBD1; v_gene: TRBV5-4; abundance: NA; CDR3nt: TGTGCCAGCAGCTTGTGGGCAGGGGGCTACGATGAGCAGTTCTTC; CDR3aa: CASSLWAGGYDEQFF
j_gene: TRBJ2-7; d_gene: NA; v_gene: TRBV7-9; abundance: NA; CDR3nt: TGTGCCAGCAGCTTAGCAATTGGACTCGCCTACGAGCAGTACTTC; CDR3aa: CASSLAIGLAYEQYF
j_gene: TRBJ2-1; d_gene: NA; v_gene: TRBV5-1; abundance: NA; CDR3nt: TGCGCCAGCAGCTTGAATCGGGGCTCCTACAATGAGCAGTTCTTC; CDR3aa: CASSLNRGSYNEQFF
j_gene: TRBJ2-7; d_gene: TRBD2; v_gene: TRBV2; abundance: NA; CDR3nt: TGTGCCCGAGAGGGGAGGGGACTCTACGAGCAGTACTTC; CDR3aa: CAREGRGLYEQYF